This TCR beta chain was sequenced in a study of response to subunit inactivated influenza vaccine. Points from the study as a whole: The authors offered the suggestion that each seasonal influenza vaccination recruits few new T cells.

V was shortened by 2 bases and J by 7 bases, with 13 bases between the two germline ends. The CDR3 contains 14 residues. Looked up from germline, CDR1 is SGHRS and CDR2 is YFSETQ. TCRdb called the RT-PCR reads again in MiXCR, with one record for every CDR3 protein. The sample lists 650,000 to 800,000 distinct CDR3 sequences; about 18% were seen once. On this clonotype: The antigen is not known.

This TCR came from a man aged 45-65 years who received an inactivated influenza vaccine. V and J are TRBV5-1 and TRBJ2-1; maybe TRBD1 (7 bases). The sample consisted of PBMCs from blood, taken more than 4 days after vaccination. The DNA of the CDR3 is TGCGCCAGCAGCTTCCAGGGGGGCGAGAATGAGCAGTTCTTC. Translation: CASSFQGGENEQFF.